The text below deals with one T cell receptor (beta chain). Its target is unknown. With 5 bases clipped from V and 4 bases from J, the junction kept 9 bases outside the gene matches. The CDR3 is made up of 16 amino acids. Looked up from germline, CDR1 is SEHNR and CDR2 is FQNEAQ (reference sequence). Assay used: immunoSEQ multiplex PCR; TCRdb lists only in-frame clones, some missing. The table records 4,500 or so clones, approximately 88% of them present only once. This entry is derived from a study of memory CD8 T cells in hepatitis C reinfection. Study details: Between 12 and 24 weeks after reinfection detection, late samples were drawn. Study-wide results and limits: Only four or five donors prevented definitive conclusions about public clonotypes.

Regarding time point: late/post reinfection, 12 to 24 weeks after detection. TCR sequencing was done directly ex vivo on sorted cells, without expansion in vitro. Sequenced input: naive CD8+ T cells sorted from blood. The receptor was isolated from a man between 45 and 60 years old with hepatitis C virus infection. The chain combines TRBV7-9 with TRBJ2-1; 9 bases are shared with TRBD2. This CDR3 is CASSQTSGLIYNEQFF. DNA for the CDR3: TGTGCCAGCAGCCAGACTAGCGGCCTAATATACAATGAGCAGTTCTTC.